The rows below give T cell receptor beta chains drawn from one sample of a study of PD-L1 blockade in urothelial cancer. Sequencing was performed with immunoSEQ multiplex PCR; in TCRdb, only in-frame clones are kept and a portion is missing. The sample includes tens of thousands of clones, around 80% of them seen just once. Here the sequenced sample was PBMCs, taken around atezolizumab (anti-PD-L1) treatment. These receptor sequences come from a man over 45 with urothelial cancer. Both conserved end residues are part of each CDR3. A D gene is named only where the DNA matches it firmly. Not all rows give a size; the values are once, few, many and, for expanded clones, a class.

cdr3_nt	cdr3_aa	clone_size	cdr3_length	d_call	v_call	j_call
TGTGCCAGCAGCTTCGAACCCCAGGCTACTGGCTACACCTTC	CASSFEPQATGYTF	NA	14	NA	TRBV11-2	TRBJ1-2
TGTGCCAGCACCACCGGGGGGAATTCACCCCTCCACTTT	CASTTGGNSPLHF	NA	13	NA	TRBV5-4	TRBJ1-6
TGTGCCAGCAGCCACAGGGGTGGTGTCGGGGAGCTGTTTTTT	CASSHRGGVGELFF	NA	14	TRBD1	TRBV11-3	TRBJ2-2
TGTGCCAGTAGTATGGGGGGGAACCCCCCGGCTGGCTACACCTTC	CASSMGGNPPAGYTF	once	15	NA	TRBV19	TRBJ1-2
TGTGCCAGTAGTATCCCTGACAGCTTTGCAACTAATGAAAAACTGTTTTTT	CASSIPDSFATNEKLFF	NA	17	NA	TRBV19	TRBJ1-4
TGTGCCAGCAGTTTAGACAGGGTAAATCAGCCCCAGCATTTT	CASSLDRVNQPQHF	NA	14	TRBD1	TRBV27	TRBJ1-5
TGTGCCAGCAGTCAAGGACAGCGCTCTGGAAACACCATATATTTT	CASSQGQRSGNTIYF	NA	15	NA	TRBV2	TRBJ1-3
TGCGCCAGCAGTCAAGGACAGGGGGCGGACACTGAAGCTTTCTTT	CASSQGQGADTEAFF	few	15	TRBD1	TRBV4-1	TRBJ1-1
TGTGCCAGCAGCGTAGGACTAGCGGGAGTTGAGCAGTACTTC	CASSVGLAGVEQYF	NA	14	TRBD2	TRBV9	TRBJ2-7
TGCAGCGTGATAAGACTAGCGGGATTTTACGAGCAGTACTTC	CSVIRLAGFYEQYF	NA	14	TRBD2	TRBV29-1	TRBJ2-7
TGTGCCAGCAGCTTGGAACAGGTTAATTCACCCCTCCACTTT	CASSLEQVNSPLHF	NA	14	NA	TRBV5-4	TRBJ1-6
TGTGCTAGCACTAAAGGGCTCGGCGGGAGATCGGCCGGGGAGCTGTTTTTT	CASTKGLGGRSAGELFF	NA	17	TRBD2	TRBV7-7	TRBJ2-2
TGTGCCAGCAGTGAAGAGCGGGTATTTACTGAAGCTTTCTTT	CASSEERVFTEAFF	NA	14	NA	TRBV6-1	TRBJ1-1
TGTGCCAGCAGCCAACAGGGGGCCCGCTTGACAGATACGCAGTATTTT	CASSQQGARLTDTQYF	NA	16	TRBD1	TRBV7-9	TRBJ2-3
TGTGCCAGCTCACCAAACAGGGGGTTTAATTCACCCCTCCACTTT	CASSPNRGFNSPLHF	NA	15	TRBD1	TRBV18	TRBJ1-6
TGTGCCAGTACCCGGACGGGGTTCTATGGCTACACCTTC	CASTRTGFYGYTF	NA	13	NA	TRBV19	TRBJ1-2
TGCGCCAGCAGCCAACAAGCGGGAGGGGGCGATGAGCAGTTCTTC	CASSQQAGGGDEQFF	NA	15	TRBD2	TRBV4-1	TRBJ2-1
TGTACCAGCAGCTTAGACAGGACAGGGGGCCATCAGCCCCAGCATTTT	CTSSLDRTGGHQPQHF	NA	16	TRBD1	TRBV7-8	TRBJ1-5
TGCAGCGTTGATACCGGTACCCAGGGGGATGGCTACACCTTC	CSVDTGTQGDGYTF	NA	14	TRBD1	TRBV29-1	TRBJ1-2
TGTGCCAGCAGTGGGCAGGGCCCCTACAATGAGCAGTTCTTC	CASSGQGPYNEQFF	NA	14	NA	TRBV28	TRBJ2-1
TGTGCCAGCTCACCAGGGACAGGGCTTAATTCACCCCTCCACTTT	CASSPGTGLNSPLHF	NA	15	TRBD1	TRBV18	TRBJ1-6
TGTGCCAGCAGTCTTCAGCGGAACACTGAAGCTTTCTTT	CASSLQRNTEAFF	NA	13	NA	TRBV6-5	TRBJ1-1
TGTGCCAGCAGTTTGCTTGGGACAGGGGGCGGCAATGAGCAGTTCTTC	CASSLLGTGGGNEQFF	NA	16	TRBD1	TRBV27	TRBJ2-1
TGTGCCAGCAGCTTAGCAAATAGGGGACAGCCCCAGCATTTT	CASSLANRGQPQHF	NA	14	NA	TRBV11-2	TRBJ1-5
TGTGCCAGCAGTTTTCTTAGCGGGGGGGCGACCGGGGAGCTGTTTTTT	CASSFLSGGATGELFF	NA	16	TRBD2	TRBV27	TRBJ2-2
TGTGCCAGCAGCCAAGTTCTGGGGACTAGCGGGAGGCCGAGCTCCTACAATGAGCAGTTCTTC	CASSQVLGTSGRPSSYNEQFF	once	21	TRBD2	TRBV4-2	TRBJ2-1
TGTGCCAGCAGTTACTCGGGGCGGGAGGGGTCCTACGAGCAGTACTTC	CASSYSGREGSYEQYF	NA	16	TRBD2	TRBV6-5	TRBJ2-7
TGTGCCAGCAGCGTACTCCGGACTAGCGGGGGGGGAAGGGATACGCAGTATTTT	CASSVLRTSGGGRDTQYF	NA	18	TRBD2	TRBV9	TRBJ2-3
TGTGCCAGCAGTGATTCGACAGGGGGCAGGACTGAAGCTTTCTTT	CASSDSTGGRTEAFF	NA	15	TRBD1	TRBV6-1	TRBJ1-1
TGTGCCAGCAGTGTGACGGGCCAGGGGGCGCGCTATGGCTACACCTTC	CASSVTGQGARYGYTF	NA	16	TRBD1	TRBV25-1	TRBJ1-2
TGTGCCAGTAGTATCCCCCTGACACTAGCGAACACCGGGGAGCTGTTTTTT	CASSIPLTLANTGELFF	NA	17	NA	TRBV19	TRBJ2-2
TGTGCCAGCAGCCCTCAAGGAGGGCGAGGCTACACCTTC	CASSPQGGRGYTF	NA	13	NA	TRBV5-8	TRBJ1-2
TGTGCAAGTCGCTTAGGAGCGCACCTCCCCCGATATAGCAATCAGCCCCAGCATTTT	CASRLGAHLPRYSNQPQHF	NA	19	NA	TRBV12-2	TRBJ1-5
TGTGCCAGCCGTTTGGGGCGGGGGTCGGTCACCGGGGAGCTGTTTTTT	CASRLGRGSVTGELFF	NA	16	TRBD2	TRBV27	TRBJ2-2
TGTGCCAGCAGTTTAACAGTGCGTGAAGCTTTCTTT	CASSLTVREAFF	NA	12	NA	TRBV28	TRBJ1-1
TGTGCCAGCAGTCGCGGACAGGGAGACATTCAGTACTTC	CASSRGQGDIQYF	NA	13	TRBD1	TRBV6-5	TRBJ2-4
TGCGCCAGCAGCACGGCAGCAGGGCAAAATGAGCAGTTCTTC	CASSTAAGQNEQFF	NA	14	NA	TRBV5-1	TRBJ2-1
TGTGCCAGCTCACCAGGGACAGGGCTGGACACTGAAGCTTTCTTT	CASSPGTGLDTEAFF	NA	15	TRBD1	TRBV18	TRBJ1-1
TGTGCCAGCAGCTTAGGTCTAGCAGTCCAAGAGACCCAGTACTTC	CASSLGLAVQETQYF	NA	15	NA	TRBV7-8	TRBJ2-5
TGTGCCAGTAGTACACTTAGCGGGGGGACTGGTAAGGGTGAGCAGTTCTTC	CASSTLSGGTGKGEQFF	NA	17	TRBD2	TRBV19	TRBJ2-1
TGTGCCAGCAGCTTGGGGGGACGGCCGAACTATGGCTACACCTTC	CASSLGGRPNYGYTF	NA	15	NA	TRBV13	TRBJ1-2
TGTGCCAGTAGGTTGGACAGGGATGTATCTTACACTGAAGCTTTCTTT	CASRLDRDVSYTEAFF	once	16	TRBD1	TRBV19	TRBJ1-1
TGTGCCAGCAGTCAGGGGGCAGGTGATAATTCACCCCTCCACTTT	CASSQGAGDNSPLHF	NA	15	TRBD1	TRBV27	TRBJ1-6
TGTGCCAGCAGTTTAGACGACAGGGCGGGTGGCTACACCTTC	CASSLDDRAGGYTF	few	14	TRBD1	TRBV28	TRBJ1-2
TGTGCCAGCAGCTTAAAGAGGGCAGATAATCAGCCCCAGCATTTT	CASSLKRADNQPQHF	medium-sized	15	NA	TRBV7-8	TRBJ1-5
TGTGCCAGCAGCCTGGACAGGGGGATTAATCAGCCCCAGCATTTT	CASSLDRGINQPQHF	NA	15	TRBD1	TRBV7-2	TRBJ1-5
TGTGCCAGCAGCCACGCCTTGGGCAGATCTAACACCGGGGAGCTGTTTTTT	CASSHALGRSNTGELFF	NA	17	NA	TRBV11-2	TRBJ2-2
TGTGCCAGCAGCTTAGGGGACAGGGGTGGACAAGAGACCCAGTACTTC	CASSLGDRGGQETQYF	NA	16	TRBD1	TRBV7-9	TRBJ2-5
TGTGCCAGCAGGGCCGGGGGCTCTGGGGCCAACGTCCTGACTTTC	CASRAGGSGANVLTF	NA	15	NA	TRBV6-1	TRBJ2-6
TGCGCCAGCAGTGAGTCGAGACAGAACTATGGCTACACCTTC	CASSESRQNYGYTF	NA	14	NA	TRBV10-1	TRBJ1-2
TGCAGCGTCGTCCCGGGACAGGGAAGGACAGATACGCAGTATTTT	CSVVPGQGRTDTQYF	NA	15	TRBD1	TRBV29-1	TRBJ2-3
TGTGCCAGCACAACGAACACCGGGGAGCTGTTTTTT	CASTTNTGELFF	NA	12	NA	TRBV28	TRBJ2-2
TGCGCCAGCAGCCAAGACACGGACAGCTCATATAGCAATCAGCCCCAGCATTTT	CASSQDTDSSYSNQPQHF	NA	18	NA	TRBV4-1	TRBJ1-5
TGTGCCAGCAGCTTTACTAGCGGGGGATACAATGAGCAGTTCTTC	CASSFTSGGYNEQFF	NA	15	TRBD2	TRBV7-9	TRBJ2-1
TGTGCCACCAGCAGAGGGGCACAGGGGGCGCGGTATGGCTACACCTTC	CATSRGAQGARYGYTF	few	16	TRBD1	TRBV15	TRBJ1-2
TGCAGCGGGAGACAGGGCAAAAATGAAAAACTGTTTTTT	CSGRQGKNEKLFF	NA	13	TRBD1	TRBV29-1	TRBJ1-4
TGTGCCAGCAGCCAGACCCAGGTACGAGACACTGAAGCTTTCTTT	CASSQTQVRDTEAFF	NA	15	NA	TRBV27	TRBJ1-1
TGTGCCAGCAGTTACTCGAGTACTAGCGATACGCAGTATTTT	CASSYSSTSDTQYF	NA	14	NA	TRBV6-5	TRBJ2-3
TGTGCCAGCAGCCCATTCAGTTCCTACGAGCAGTACTTC	CASSPFSSYEQYF	NA	13	NA	TRBV7-9	TRBJ2-7